The clone carrying this TCR beta chain was seen a handful of times. The sample belongs to a study of T-cell reconstitution after alpha-beta-depleted transplantation in children. The CDR3 has 14 residues. In germline, CDR1 is LNHDA, CDR2 SQIVND (reference sequence). The ends were cut back, 3 bases at V and 9 bases at J, with 15 bases in the middle. A TCRbeta library incorporating unique molecular identifiers was prepared. TCRdb analysed the PCR reads with MiXCR anew, one entry per CDR3 protein. Among around 250,000 distinct CDR3 sequences listed, approximately 9.8% were seen once. The rearrangement uses TRBV19 and TRBJ2-1; D unclear. The source was PBMCs from the stem cell graft donor, collected from the stem cell graft. The sequence came from a human donor who donated a stem cell graft to a child with SCID. The CDR3, as DNA: TGTGCCAGTAGTATTCAAGGGAATGGGCTTGAGCAGTTCTTC. Translating gives CASSIQGNGLEQFF.